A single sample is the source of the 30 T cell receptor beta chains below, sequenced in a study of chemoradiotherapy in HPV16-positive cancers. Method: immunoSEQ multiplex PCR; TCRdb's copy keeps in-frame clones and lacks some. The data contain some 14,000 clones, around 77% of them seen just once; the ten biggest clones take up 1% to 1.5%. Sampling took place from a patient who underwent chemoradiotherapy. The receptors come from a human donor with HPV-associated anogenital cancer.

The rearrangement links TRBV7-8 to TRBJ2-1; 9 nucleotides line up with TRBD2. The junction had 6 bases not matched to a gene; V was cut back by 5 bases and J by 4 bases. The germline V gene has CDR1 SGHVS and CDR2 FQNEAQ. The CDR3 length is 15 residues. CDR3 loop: CASSPRAGGYNEQFF. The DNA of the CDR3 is TGTGCCAGCAGCCCTAGGGCGGGGGGGTACAATGAGCAGTTCTTC.

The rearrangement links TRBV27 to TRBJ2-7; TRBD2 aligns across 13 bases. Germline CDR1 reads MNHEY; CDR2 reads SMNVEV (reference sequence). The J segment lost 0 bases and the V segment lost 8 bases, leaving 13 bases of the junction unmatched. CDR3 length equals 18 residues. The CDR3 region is CASRVGLAGVPSSYEQYF. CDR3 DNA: TGTGCCAGCCGAGTCGGACTAGCGGGGGTCCCTAGCTCCTACGAGCAGTACTTC.

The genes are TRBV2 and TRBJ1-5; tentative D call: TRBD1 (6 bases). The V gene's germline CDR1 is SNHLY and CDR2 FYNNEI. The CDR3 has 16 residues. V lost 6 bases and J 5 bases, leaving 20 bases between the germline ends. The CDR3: CASRTGISFPYQPQHF. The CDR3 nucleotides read TGTGCCAGCAGAACAGGGATCTCGTTCCCATATCAGCCCCAGCATTTT.

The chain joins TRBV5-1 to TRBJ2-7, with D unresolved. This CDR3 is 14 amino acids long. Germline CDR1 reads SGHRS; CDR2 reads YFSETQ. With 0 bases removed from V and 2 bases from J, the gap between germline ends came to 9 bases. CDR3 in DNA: TGCGCCAGCAGCTTGGTAGCCGGAACCTACGAGCAGTACTTC. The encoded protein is CASSLVAGTYEQYF.

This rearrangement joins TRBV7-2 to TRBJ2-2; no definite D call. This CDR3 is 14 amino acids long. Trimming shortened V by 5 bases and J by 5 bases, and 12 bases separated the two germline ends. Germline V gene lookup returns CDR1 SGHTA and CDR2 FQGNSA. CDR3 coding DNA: TGTGCCAGCAGCCTGTCGTCCGTAACCGGGGAGCTGTTTTTT. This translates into CASSLSSVTGELFF.

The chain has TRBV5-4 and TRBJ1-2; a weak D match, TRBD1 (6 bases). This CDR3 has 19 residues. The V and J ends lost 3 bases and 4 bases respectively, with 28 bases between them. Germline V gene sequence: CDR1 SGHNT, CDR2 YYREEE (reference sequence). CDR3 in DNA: TGTGCCAGCAGCTCCCCGGGCCGGGGACAACACCAGTACCCCTATGGCTACACCTTC. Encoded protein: CASSSPGRGQHQYPYGYTF.

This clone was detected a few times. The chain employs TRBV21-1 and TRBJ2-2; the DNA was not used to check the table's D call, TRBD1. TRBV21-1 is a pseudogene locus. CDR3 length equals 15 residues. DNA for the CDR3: TGTGCCAGCACGGGGACAGACAAGTGCACCGGGGAGCTGTTTTTT. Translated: CASTGTDKCTGELFF.

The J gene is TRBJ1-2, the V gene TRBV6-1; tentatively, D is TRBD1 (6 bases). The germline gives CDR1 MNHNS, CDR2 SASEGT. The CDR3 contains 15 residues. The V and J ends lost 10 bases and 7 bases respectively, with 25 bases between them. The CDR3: CATIYPNTGAAGYTF. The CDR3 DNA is TGTGCCACCATCTATCCCAACACGGGGGCTGCTGGCTACACCTTC.

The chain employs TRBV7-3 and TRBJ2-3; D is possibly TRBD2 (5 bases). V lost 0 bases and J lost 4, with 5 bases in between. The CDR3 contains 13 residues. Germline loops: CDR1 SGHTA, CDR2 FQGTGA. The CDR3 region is CASSLTGADTQYF. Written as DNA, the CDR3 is TGTGCCAGCAGCTTAACCGGGGCAGATACGCAGTATTTT.

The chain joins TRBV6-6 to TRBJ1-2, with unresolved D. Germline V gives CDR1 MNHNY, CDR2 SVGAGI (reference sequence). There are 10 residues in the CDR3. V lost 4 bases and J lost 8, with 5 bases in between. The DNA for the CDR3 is TGTGCCAGCAGTTCCCGGGGCTACACCTTC. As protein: CASSSRGYTF.

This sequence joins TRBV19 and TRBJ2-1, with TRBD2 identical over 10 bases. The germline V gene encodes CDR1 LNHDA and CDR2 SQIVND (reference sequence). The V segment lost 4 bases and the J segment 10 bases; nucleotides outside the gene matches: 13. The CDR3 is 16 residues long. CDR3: CASSTDPAGGSLEQFF. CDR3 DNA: TGTGCCAGTAGTACTGATCCAGCGGGGGGGTCTTTGGAGCAGTTCTTC.

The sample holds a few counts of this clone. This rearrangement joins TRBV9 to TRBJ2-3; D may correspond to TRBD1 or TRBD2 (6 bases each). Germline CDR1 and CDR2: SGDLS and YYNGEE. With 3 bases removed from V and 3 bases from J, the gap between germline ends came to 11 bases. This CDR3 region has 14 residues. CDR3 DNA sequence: TGTGCCAGCAGCGCCCTAGGGGGGACAGATACGCAGTATTTT. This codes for CASSALGGTDTQYF.

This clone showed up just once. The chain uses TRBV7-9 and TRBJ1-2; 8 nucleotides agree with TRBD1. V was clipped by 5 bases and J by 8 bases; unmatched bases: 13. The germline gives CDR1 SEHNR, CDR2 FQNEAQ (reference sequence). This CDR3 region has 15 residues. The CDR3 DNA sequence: TGTGCCAGCAGCCCGACGGACAGGGCGTTATGGGGCTACACCTTC. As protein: CASSPTDRALWGYTF.

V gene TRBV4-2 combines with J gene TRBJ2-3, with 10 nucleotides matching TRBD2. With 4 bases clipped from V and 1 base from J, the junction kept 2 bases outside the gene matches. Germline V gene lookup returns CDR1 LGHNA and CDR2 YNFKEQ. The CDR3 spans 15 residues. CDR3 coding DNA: TGTGCCAGCAGCCGTACTAGCGGGGGCACAGATACGCAGTATTTT. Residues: CASSRTSGGTDTQYF.

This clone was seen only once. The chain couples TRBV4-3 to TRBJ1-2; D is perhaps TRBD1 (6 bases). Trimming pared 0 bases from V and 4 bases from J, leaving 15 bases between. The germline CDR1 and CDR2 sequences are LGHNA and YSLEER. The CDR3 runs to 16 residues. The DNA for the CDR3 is TGCGCCAGCAGCCAAGATTATACGGGGGGCGGCTATGGCTACACCTTC. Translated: CASSQDYTGGGYGYTF.

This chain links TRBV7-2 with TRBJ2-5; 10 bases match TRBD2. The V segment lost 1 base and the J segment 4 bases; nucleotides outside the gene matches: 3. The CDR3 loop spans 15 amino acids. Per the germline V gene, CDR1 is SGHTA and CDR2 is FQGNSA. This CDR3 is CASSLGTSGAETQYF. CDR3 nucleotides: TGTGCCAGCAGCTTAGGAACTAGCGGGGCAGAGACCCAGTACTTC.

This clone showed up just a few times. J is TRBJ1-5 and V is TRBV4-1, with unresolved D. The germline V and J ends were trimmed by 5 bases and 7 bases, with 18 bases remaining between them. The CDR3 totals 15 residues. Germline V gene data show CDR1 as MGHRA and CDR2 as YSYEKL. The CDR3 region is CASSGSRAPGQPQHF. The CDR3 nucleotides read TGCGCCAGCAGCGGATCCCGGGCCCCCGGGCAGCCCCAGCATTTT.

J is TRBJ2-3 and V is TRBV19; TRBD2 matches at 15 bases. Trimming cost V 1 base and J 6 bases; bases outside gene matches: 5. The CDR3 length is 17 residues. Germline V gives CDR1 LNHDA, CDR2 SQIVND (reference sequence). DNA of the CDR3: TGTGCCAGTAGTATAGCCCCCGGGACTAGCGGGGGGGATACGCAGTATTTT. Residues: CASSIAPGTSGGDTQYF.

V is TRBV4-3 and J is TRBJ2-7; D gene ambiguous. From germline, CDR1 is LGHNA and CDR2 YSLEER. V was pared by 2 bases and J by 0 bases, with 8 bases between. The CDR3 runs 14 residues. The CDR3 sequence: CASSQFASSYEQYF. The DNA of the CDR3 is TGCGCCAGCAGCCAATTTGCTAGCTCCTACGAGCAGTACTTC.

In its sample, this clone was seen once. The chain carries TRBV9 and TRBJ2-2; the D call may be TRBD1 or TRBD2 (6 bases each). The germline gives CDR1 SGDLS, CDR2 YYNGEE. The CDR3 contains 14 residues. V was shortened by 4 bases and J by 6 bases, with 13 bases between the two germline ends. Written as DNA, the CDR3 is TGTGCCAGCAGCCAAACCGGGGGCGCCGGGGAGCTGTTTTTT. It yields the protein CASSQTGGAGELFF.

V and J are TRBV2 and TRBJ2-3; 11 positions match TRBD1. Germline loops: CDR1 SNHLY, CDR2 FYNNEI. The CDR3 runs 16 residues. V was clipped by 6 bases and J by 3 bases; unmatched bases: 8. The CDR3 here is CASSVTGTGGTDTQYF. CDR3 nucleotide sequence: TGTGCCAGCAGCGTTACCGGGACAGGGGGAACAGATACGCAGTATTTT. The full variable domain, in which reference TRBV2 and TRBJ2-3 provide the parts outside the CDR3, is EPEVTQTPSHQVTQMGQEVILRCVPISNHLYFYWYRQILGQKVEFLVSFYNNEISEKSEIFDDQFSVERPDGSNFTLKIRSTKLEDSAMYFCASSVTGTGGTDTQYFGPGTRLTVL.

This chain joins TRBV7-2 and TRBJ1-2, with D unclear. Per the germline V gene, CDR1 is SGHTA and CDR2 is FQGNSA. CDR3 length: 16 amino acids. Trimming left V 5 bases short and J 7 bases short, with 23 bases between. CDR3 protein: CASSPKHGFAMGGYTF. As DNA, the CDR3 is TGTGCCAGCAGCCCCAAACATGGATTCGCGATGGGTGGCTACACCTTC.

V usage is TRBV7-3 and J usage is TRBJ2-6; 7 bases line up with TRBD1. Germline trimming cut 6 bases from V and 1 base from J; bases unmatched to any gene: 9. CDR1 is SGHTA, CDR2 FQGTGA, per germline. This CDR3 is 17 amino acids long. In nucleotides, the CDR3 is TGTGCCAGCAGTCTACCGACAGGGAATTCTGGGGCCAACGTCCTGACTTTC. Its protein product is CASSLPTGNSGANVLTF.

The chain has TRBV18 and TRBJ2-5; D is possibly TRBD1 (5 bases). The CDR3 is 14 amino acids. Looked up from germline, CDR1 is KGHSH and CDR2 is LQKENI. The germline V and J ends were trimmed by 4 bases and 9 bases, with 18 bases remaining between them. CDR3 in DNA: TGTGCCAGCTCACTAGCAGACGAGATCAGGGCCCAGTACTTC. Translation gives CASSLADEIRAQYF.

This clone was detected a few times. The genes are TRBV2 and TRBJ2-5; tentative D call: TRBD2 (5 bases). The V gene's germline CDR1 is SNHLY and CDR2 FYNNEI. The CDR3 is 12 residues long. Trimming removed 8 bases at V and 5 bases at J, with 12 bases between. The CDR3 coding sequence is TGTGCCAGCTCGGTACTAGAGGAGACCCAGTACTTC. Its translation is CASSVLEETQYF.

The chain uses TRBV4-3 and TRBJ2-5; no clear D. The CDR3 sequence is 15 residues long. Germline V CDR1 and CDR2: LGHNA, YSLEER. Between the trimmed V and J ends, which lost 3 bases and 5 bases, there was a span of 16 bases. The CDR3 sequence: CASSQTHQVRETQYF. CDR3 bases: TGCGCCAGCAGCCAGACACACCAAGTGAGGGAGACCCAGTACTTC.

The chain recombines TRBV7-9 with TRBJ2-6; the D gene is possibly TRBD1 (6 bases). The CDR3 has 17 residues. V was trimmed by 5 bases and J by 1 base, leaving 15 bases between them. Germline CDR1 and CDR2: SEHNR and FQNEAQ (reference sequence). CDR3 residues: CASSPGTSVSGANVLTF. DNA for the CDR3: TGTGCCAGCAGCCCGGGGACAAGCGTGTCTGGGGCCAACGTCCTGACTTTC.

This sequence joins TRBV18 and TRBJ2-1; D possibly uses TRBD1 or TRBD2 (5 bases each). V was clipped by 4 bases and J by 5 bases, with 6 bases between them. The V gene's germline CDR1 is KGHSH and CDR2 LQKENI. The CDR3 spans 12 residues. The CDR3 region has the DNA TGTGCCAGCTCACTGGGGGACAATGAGCAGTTCTTC. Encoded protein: CASSLGDNEQFF.

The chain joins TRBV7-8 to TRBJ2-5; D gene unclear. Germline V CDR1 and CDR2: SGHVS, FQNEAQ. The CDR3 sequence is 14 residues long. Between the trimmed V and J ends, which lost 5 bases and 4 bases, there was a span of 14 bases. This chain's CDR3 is CASSARFVRETQYF. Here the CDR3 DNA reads TGTGCCAGCAGCGCAAGATTTGTTAGAGAGACCCAGTACTTC.

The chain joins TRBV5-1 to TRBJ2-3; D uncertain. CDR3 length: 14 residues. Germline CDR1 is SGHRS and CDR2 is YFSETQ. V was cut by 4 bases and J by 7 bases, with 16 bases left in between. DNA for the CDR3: TGCGCCAGCAGCCAACCGGGCCCCCAAAATACGCAGTATTTT. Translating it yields CASSQPGPQNTQYF.